These 10 T cell receptor beta chains originate from one sample sequenced in a study of PD-1 blockade in classical Hodgkin lymphoma. Here immunoSEQ multiplex PCR was the method, and the copy in TCRdb shows in-frame clones only, minus some. The sample consists of 25,000 to 35,000 clones, 85% to 95% of them appearing once. Sample time point: newly diagnosed, previously untreated cHL patient sample. Sequenced input: peripheral blood mononuclear cells (PBMCs). The receptors come from a human donor with classical Hodgkin lymphoma.

V gene TRBV20-1 combines with J gene TRBJ2-1; D is unclear. This CDR3 comprises 11 residues. Germline-derived CDR1 and CDR2 are DFQATT and SNEGSKA (reference sequence). V was clipped by 5 bases and J by 9 bases, with 11 bases between them. The DNA for the CDR3 is TGCAGTGCTGTTAGTGCGAGTGAGCAGTTCTTC. It encodes CSAVSASEQFF.

The V and J genes are TRBV7-9 and TRBJ2-3, with 8 nucleotides matching TRBD2. After removal of 5 bases from V and 1 base from J, the junction contained 11 bases not matched to a gene. CDR1 is SEHNR and CDR2 is FQNEAQ in the germline V gene (reference sequence). The CDR3 runs to 17 residues. The CDR3 region is CASSRSGGVLGTDTQYF. In nucleotides, the CDR3 is TGTGCCAGCAGCCGGTCCGGGGGGGTGTTGGGCACAGATACGCAGTATTTT.

This chain connects TRBV18 to TRBJ1-5, with D unresolved. Germline CDR1 KGHSH, CDR2 LQKENI. V was cut by 2 bases and J by 4 bases, with 6 bases left in between. The CDR3 runs to 13 residues. This CDR3 is CASSPGLNQPQHF. The CDR3 coding sequence is TGTGCCAGCTCACCAGGATTAAATCAGCCCCAGCATTTT.

The chain couples TRBV19 to TRBJ1-1; weak D call: TRBD1 (5 bases). Germline CDR1 reads LNHDA; CDR2 reads SQIVND (reference sequence). This CDR3 contains 17 residues. Between the trimmed V and J ends, which lost 2 bases and 1 base, there was a span of 17 bases. CDR3 coding DNA: TGTGCCAGTAGTATATTATTTGGCGGCAGGGCGAACACTGAAGCTTTCTTT. Translated: CASSILFGGRANTEAFF.

The rearrangement joins TRBV6-5 to TRBJ1-2; D not resolved. The V and J ends lost 0 bases and 3 bases respectively, with 8 bases between them. The CDR3 covers 14 residues. Germline V CDR1 and CDR2: MNHEY, SVGAGI. The CDR3 DNA reads TGTGCCAGCAGTTACTCGCGGCAGGACTATGGCTACACCTTC. Its translation: CASSYSRQDYGYTF.

This clone is a singleton in its sample. This chain connects TRBV7-2 to TRBJ1-3; D is undetermined. With 5 bases removed from V and 9 bases from J, the gap between germline ends came to 17 bases. Germline values: CDR1 SGHTA, CDR2 FQGNSA. CDR3 length equals 14 residues. The CDR3 region is CASSPDIGSVTIYF. The CDR3 DNA reads as TGTGCCAGCAGCCCCGACATAGGATCAGTCACCATATATTTT.

This clone was seen once. As DNA, the CDR3 is TGTGCCATCAGTGAAGGGCGGAACACTGAAGCTTTCTTT. This sequence encodes CAISEGRNTEAFF. This chain connects TRBV10-3 to TRBJ1-1; D not resolved. V was cut by 3 bases and J by 1 base, with 6 bases left in between. The CDR3 runs 13 residues. Germline V gives CDR1 ENHRY, CDR2 SYGVKD.

DNA of the CDR3: TGTGCCTGGATCCAGGGGGATCGTGTCAATGAGCAGTTCTTC. Protein product: CAWIQGDRVNEQFF. The genes are TRBV30 and TRBJ2-1; 7 bases align to TRBD1. Germline assignment: CDR1 GTSNPN and CDR2 SVGIG (reference sequence). After removal of 4 bases from V and 6 bases from J, the junction contained 9 bases not matched to a gene. The CDR3 has 14 residues.

The chain uses TRBV19 and TRBJ1-2; D possibly corresponds to TRBD1 (5 bases). V was pared by 6 bases and J by 0 bases, with 8 bases between. Germline CDR1 LNHDA, CDR2 SQIVND (reference sequence). The CDR3 consists of 13 residues. CDR3 amino acids: CASSPQANYGYTF. The CDR3 DNA reads as TGTGCCAGTAGCCCACAGGCTAACTATGGCTACACCTTC.

This chain links TRBV7-2 with TRBJ1-1, with a possible D match to TRBD1 (5 bases). Trimming shortened V by 4 bases and J by 11 bases, and 17 bases separated the two germline ends. CDR3 size: 13 residues. CDR1 is SGHTA and CDR2 is FQGNSA in the germline V gene. CDR3 nucleotides: TGTGCCAGCAGCTCCCTAACAGGAATAGACGCTTTCTTT. It codes for CASSSLTGIDAFF.